This TCR beta chain came from a study of spatial heterogeneity in lung cancer. Each CDR3 protein is one row after TCRdb ran MiXCR on the 5' RACE reads. The sample records under 25,000 distinct CDR3 sequences, 9% to 10% being singletons. This clonotype was recorded many times. Specified time point: blood at routine non-recurrence follow-up after resection. V lost 0 bases and J lost 6; bases outside the gene matches: 13. This CDR3 comprises 16 residues. Germline CDR1 and CDR2: DFQATT and SNEGSKA (reference sequence). This chain links TRBV20-1 with TRBJ2-5, with 7 nucleotides matching TRBD2. This TCR was sampled from a female donor with early-stage non-small cell lung cancer. Sequences were derived from PBMCs, sampled at follow-up. The CDR3 DNA follows: TGCAGTGCTAGAGATTGGGACGGGAGGACTGCAAAGACCCAGTACTTC. Translating gives CSARDWDGRTAKTQYF.